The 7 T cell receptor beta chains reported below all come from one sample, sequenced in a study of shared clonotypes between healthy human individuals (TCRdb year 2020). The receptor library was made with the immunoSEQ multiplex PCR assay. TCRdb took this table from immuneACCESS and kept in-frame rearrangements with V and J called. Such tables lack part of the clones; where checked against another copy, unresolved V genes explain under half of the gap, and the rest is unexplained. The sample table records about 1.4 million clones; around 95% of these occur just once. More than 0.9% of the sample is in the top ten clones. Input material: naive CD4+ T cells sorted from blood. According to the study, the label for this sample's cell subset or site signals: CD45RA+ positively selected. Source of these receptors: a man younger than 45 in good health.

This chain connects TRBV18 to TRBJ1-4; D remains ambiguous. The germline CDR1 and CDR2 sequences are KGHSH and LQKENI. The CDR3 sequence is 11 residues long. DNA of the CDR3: TGTGACAAGAAGAAAAATGAAAAACTGTTTTTT. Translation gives CDKKKNEKLFF.

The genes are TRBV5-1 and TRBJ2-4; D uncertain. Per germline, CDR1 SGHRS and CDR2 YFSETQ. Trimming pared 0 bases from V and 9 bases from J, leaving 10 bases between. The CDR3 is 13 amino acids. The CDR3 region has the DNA TGCGCCAGCAGCTTGGGGGTCTCTGGCATTCAGTACTTC. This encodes CASSLGVSGIQYF.

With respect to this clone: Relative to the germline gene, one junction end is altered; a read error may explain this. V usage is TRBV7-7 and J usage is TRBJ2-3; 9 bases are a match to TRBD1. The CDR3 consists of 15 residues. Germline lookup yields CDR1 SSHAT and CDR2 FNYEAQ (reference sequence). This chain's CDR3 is CASSLSGTGSDTQYF. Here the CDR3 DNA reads TGTGCTAGCAGCTTATCCGGGACAGGGTCAGATACGCAGTATTTT.

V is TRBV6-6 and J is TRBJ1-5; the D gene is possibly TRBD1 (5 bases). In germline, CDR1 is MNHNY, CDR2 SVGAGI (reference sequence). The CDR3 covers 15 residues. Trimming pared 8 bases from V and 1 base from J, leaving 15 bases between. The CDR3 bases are TGTGCCAGCCGCTCAGCGGAGGGGAGCAATCAGCCCCAGCATTTT. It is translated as CASRSAEGSNQPQHF.

The CDR3 nucleotides are TGCGCCAGCAGCTCCTCCGGGACAGGGGGCTTTCTGATGGAGACCCAGTACTTC. This sequence encodes CASSSSGTGGFLMETQYF. The V call is TRBV5-1, the J call TRBJ2-5; TRBD1 matches 12 bases. The V and J ends lost 3 bases and 5 bases, in that order; junction bases with no gene match: 14. CDR1 and CDR2 (germline): SGHRS, YFSETQ. The CDR3 has 18 residues.

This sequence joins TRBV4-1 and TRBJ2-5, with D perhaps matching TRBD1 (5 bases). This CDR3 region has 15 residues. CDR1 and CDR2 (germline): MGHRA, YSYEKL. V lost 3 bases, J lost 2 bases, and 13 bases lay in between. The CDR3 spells CASSQLPGFQETQYF. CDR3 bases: TGCGCCAGCAGCCAGCTTCCAGGGTTTCAAGAGACCCAGTACTTC.

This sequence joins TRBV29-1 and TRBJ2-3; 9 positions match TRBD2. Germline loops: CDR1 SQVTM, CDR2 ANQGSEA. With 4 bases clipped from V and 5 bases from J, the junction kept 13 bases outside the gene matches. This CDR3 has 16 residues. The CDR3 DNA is TGCAGCGTTGCGGGCCGCGGGGGGGGAAGGGAAGATACGCAGTATTTT. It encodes CSVAGRGGGREDTQYF.